These 2 T cell receptor beta chains came from one sample sequenced in a study of sequential checkpoint blockade in melanoma (dated 2019 in TCRdb). The method was the immunoSEQ multiplex PCR assay. TCRdb re-hosts the immuneACCESS table, in-frame sequences only. Its copies lack some clones; in the studies checked, an unresolved V gene accounts for under half of them, and the cause for the rest is not known. The sample profile shows 40,000 or so clones; more than 80% of them were found once. The top ten constitute 9.5% to 15% of the sample. The treatment or condition label, as the study defines it: randomized to nivolumab then ipilimumab (arm A) or the reverse (arm B). Sequencing used CD8+ T cells sorted from blood (inferred from file names), obtained from a patient given nivolumab and ipilimumab in sequence. Receptors originate from a human donor with melanoma.

The gene calls are TRBV7-9 and TRBJ2-3, with 8 bases identical to TRBD1. This CDR3 region has 17 residues. The V gene end was trimmed by 5 bases and the J gene end by 2 bases; junction bases not matched to a gene: 12. The germline CDR1 and CDR2 sequences are SEHNR and FQNEAQ (reference sequence). The CDR3, as DNA: TGTGCCAGCAGCCAACCCGGACAGGGCATATTCACAGATACGCAGTATTTT. Its protein is CASSQPGQGIFTDTQYF. The full variable domain, completed using reference TRBV7-9 and TRBJ2-3, is DTGVSQNPRHKITKRGQNVTFRCDPISEHNRLYWYRQTLGQGPEFLTYFQNEAQLEKSRLLSDRFSAERPKGSFSTLEIQRTEQGDSAMYLCASSQPGQGIFTDTQYFGPGTRLTVL.

The gene calls are TRBV9 and TRBJ2-3, with 7 bases fitting TRBD2. The CDR3 totals 14 residues. Trimming took 2 bases from V and 4 from J; bases not matched to a gene: 4. Germline CDR1 reads SGDLS; CDR2 reads YYNGEE. CDR3 DNA sequence: TGTGCCAGCAGCGTCAGCGGGATGGCAGATACGCAGTATTTT. Protein product: CASSVSGMADTQYF.